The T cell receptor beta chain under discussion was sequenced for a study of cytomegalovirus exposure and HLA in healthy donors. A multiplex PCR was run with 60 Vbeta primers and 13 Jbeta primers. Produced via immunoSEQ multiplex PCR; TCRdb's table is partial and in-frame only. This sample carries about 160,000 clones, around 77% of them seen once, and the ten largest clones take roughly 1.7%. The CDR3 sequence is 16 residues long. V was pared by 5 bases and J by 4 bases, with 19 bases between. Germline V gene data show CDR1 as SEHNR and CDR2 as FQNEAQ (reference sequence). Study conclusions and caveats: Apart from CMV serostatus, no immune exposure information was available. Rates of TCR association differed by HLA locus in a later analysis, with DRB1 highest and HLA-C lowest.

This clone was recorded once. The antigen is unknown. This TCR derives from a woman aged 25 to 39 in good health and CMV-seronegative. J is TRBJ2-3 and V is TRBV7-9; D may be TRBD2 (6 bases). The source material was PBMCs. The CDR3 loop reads CASSPLQRAGPDTQYF. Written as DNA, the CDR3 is TGTGCCAGCAGCCCCCTCCAGCGGGCGGGGCCAGATACGCAGTATTTT.